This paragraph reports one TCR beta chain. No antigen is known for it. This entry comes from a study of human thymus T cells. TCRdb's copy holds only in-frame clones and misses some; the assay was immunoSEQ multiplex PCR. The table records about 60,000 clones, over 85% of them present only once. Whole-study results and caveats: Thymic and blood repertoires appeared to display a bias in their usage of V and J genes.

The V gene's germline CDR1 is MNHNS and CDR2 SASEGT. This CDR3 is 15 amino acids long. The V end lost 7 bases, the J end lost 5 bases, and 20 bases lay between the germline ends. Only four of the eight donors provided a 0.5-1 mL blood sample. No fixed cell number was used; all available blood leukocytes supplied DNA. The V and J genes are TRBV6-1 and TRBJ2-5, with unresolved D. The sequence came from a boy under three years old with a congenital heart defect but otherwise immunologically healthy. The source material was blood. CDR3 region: CASIALDAPRETQYF. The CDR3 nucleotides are TGTGCCAGCATTGCCTTGGACGCCCCAAGGGAGACCCAGTACTTC.